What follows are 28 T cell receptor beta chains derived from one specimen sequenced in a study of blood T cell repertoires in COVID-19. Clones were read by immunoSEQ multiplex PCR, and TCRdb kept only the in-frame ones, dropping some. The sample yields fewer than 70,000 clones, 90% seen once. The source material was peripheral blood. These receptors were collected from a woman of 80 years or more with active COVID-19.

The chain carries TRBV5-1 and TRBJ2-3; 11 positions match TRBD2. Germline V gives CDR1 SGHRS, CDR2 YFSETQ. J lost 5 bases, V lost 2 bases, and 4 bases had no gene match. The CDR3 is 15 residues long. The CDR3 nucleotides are TGCGCCAGCAGCTTTAATAGCGGGAGGGGAGATACGCAGTATTTT. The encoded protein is CASSFNSGRGDTQYF. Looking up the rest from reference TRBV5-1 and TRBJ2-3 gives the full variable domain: KAGVTQTPRYLIKTRGQQVTLSCSPISGHRSVSWYQQTPGQGLQFLFEYFSETQRNKGNFPGRFSGRQFSNSRSEMNVSTLELGDSALYLCASSFNSGRGDTQYFGPGTRLTVL.

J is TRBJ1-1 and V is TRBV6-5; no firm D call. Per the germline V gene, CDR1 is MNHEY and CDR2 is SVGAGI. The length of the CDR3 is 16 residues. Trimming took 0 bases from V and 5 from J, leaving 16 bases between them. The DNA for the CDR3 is TGTGCCAGCAGTTACTCGAGTGGAGGGAGAAGTACTGAAGCTTTCTTT. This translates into CASSYSSGGRSTEAFF.

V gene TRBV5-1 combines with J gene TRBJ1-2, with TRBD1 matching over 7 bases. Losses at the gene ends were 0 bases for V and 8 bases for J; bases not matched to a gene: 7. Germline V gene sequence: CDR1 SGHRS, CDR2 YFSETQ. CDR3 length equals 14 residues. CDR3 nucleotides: TGCGCCAGCAGCTTGGCCGTGACAGGGAAAGGCTACACCTTC. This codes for CASSLAVTGKGYTF.

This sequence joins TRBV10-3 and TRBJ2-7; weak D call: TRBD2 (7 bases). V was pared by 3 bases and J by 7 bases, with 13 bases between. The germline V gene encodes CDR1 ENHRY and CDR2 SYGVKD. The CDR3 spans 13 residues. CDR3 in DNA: TGTGCCATCAGTGATCAACAGGGAGGGGAGCAGTACGTC. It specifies CAISDQQGGEQYV.

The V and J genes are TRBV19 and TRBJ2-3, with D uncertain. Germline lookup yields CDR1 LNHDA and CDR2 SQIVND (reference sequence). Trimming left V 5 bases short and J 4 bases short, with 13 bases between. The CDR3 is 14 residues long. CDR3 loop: CASSALGPPDTQYF. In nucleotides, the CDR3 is TGTGCCAGTAGTGCTCTAGGCCCCCCAGATACGCAGTATTTT. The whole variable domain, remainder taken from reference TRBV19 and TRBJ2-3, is DGGITQSPKYLFRKEGQNVTLSCEQNLNHDAMYWYRQDPGQGLRLIYYSQIVNDFQKGDIAEGYSVSREKKESFPLTVTSAQKNPTAFYLCASSALGPPDTQYFGPGTRLTVL.

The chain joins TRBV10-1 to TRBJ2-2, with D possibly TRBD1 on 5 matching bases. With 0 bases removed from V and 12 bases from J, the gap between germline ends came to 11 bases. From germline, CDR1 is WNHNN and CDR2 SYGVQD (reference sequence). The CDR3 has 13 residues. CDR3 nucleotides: TGCGCCAGCAGTGAGTCAGGGCAGGGCAAGCTGTTTTTT. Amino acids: CASSESGQGKLFF.

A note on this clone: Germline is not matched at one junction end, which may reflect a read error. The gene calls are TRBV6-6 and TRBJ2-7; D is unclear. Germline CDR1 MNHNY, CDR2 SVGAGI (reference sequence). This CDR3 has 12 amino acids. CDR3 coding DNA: TGTGCCAGCAGCTACTCCTCTTACGAGCAGTACTTC. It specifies CASSYSSYEQYF.

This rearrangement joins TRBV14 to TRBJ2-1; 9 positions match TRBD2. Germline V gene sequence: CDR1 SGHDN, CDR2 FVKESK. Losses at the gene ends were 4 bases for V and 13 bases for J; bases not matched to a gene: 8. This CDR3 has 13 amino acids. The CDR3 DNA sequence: TGTGCCAGCAGCCTCAATCCCGGGACTAGCCAGTTCTTC. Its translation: CASSLNPGTSQFF. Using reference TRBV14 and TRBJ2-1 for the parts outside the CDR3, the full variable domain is EAGVTQFPSHSVIEKGQTVTLRCDPISGHDNLYWYRRVMGKEIKFLLHFVKESKQDESGMPNNRFLAERTGGTYSTLKVQPAELEDSGVYFCASSLNPGTSQFFGPGTRLTVL.

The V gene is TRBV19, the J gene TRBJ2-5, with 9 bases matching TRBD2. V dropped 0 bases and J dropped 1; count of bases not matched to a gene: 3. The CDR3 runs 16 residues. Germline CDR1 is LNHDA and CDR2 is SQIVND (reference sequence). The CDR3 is CASSIDTTSGQETQYF. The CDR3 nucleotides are TGTGCCAGTAGTATAGACACGACTAGCGGCCAAGAGACCCAGTACTTC.

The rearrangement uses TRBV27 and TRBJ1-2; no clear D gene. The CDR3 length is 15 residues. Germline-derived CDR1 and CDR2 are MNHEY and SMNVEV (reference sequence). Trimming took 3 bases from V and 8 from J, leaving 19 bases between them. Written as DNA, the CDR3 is TGTGCCAGCAGTTTGTCGCGGGCTGCCGGCCGGGGCTACACCTTC. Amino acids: CASSLSRAAGRGYTF.

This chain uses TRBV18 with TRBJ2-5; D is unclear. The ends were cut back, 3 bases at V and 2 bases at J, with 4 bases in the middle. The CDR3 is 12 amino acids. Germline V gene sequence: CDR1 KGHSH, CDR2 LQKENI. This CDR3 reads CASSPLQETQYF. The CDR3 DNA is TGTGCCAGCTCACCGCTACAAGAGACCCAGTACTTC.

In DNA form, the CDR3 reads TGTGCCAGCAGCCCAGGCCAAGAGGGGCAGTTCTTC. The encoded protein is CASSPGQEGQFF. The chain combines TRBV11-2 with TRBJ2-1; TRBD2 is a possible D gene (5 bases). The CDR3 totals 12 residues. V gave up 5 bases and J gave up 12 bases, with 14 bases separating them. Germline lookup yields CDR1 SGHAT and CDR2 FQNNGV.

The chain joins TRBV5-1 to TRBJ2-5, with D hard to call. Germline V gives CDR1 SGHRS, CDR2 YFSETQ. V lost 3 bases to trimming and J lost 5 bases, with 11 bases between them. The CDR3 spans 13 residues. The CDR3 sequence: CASSSEAAETQYF. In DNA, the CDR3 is TGCGCCAGCAGCTCCGAGGCGGCGGAGACCCAGTACTTC. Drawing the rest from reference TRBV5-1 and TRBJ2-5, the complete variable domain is KAGVTQTPRYLIKTRGQQVTLSCSPISGHRSVSWYQQTPGQGLQFLFEYFSETQRNKGNFPGRFSGRQFSNSRSEMNVSTLELGDSALYLCASSSEAAETQYFGPGTRLLVL.

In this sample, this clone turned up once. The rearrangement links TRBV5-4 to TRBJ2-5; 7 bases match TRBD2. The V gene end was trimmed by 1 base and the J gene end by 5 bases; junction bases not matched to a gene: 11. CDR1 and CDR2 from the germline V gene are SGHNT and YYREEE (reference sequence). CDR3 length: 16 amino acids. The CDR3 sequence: CASSLPRDPAGETQYF. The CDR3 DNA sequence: TGTGCCAGCAGCTTGCCCAGGGACCCAGCGGGGGAGACCCAGTACTTC.

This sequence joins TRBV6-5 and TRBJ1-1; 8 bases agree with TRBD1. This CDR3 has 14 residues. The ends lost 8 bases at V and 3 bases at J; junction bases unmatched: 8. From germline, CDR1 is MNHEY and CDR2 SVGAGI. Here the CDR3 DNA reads TGTGCCAGCCGGCAGGGGGCAAGAGACACTGAAGCTTTCTTT. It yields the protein CASRQGARDTEAFF.

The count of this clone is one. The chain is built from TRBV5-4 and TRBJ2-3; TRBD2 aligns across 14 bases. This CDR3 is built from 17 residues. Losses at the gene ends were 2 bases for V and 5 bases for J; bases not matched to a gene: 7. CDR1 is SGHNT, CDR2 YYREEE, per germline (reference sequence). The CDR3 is CASSFMTSGGAGDTQYF. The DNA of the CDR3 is TGTGCCAGCAGCTTTATGACTAGCGGGGGGGCGGGAGATACGCAGTATTTT.

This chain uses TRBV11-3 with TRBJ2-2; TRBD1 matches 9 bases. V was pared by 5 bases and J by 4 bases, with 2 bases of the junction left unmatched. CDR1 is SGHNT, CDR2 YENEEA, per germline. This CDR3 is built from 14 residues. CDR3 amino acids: CASSLDRGTGELFF. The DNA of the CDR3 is TGTGCCAGCAGCCTGGACAGGGGCACCGGGGAGCTGTTTTTT.

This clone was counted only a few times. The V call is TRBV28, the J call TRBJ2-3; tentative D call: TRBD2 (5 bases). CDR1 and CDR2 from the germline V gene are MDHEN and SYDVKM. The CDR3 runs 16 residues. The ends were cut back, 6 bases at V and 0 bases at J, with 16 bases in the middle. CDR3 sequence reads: CASRHPSGLSTDTQYF. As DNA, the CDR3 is TGTGCCAGCAGACACCCCTCCGGACTGAGCACAGATACGCAGTATTTT.

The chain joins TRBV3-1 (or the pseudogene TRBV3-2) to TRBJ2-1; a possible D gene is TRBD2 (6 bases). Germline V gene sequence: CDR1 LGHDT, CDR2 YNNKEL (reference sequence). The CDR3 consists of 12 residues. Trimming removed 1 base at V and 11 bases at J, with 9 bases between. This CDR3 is CASSQGGEKQFF. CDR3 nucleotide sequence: TGTGCCAGCAGCCAAGGGGGGGAGAAGCAGTTCTTC.

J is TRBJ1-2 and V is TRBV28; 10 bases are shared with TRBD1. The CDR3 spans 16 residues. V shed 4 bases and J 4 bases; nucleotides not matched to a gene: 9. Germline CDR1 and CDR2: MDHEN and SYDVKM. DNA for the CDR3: TGTGCCAGCAGTTCCGGGACAGGGGCGGTAGGCTATGGCTACACCTTC. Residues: CASSSGTGAVGYGYTF.

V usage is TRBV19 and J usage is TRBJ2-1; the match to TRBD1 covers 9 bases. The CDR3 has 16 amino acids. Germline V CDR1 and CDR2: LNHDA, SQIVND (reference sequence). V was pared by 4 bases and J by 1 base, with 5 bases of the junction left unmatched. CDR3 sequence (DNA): TGTGCCAGTAGTACCGGGGACAGGGTTTCCTACAATGAGCAGTTCTTC. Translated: CASSTGDRVSYNEQFF.

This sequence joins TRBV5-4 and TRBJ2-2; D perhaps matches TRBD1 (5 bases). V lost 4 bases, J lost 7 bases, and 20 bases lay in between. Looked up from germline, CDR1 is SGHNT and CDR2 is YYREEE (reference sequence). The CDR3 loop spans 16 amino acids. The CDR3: CASSQKETEINGELFF. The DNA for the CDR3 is TGTGCCAGCAGCCAAAAGGAGACAGAAATTAACGGGGAGCTGTTTTTT.

CDR3 nucleotide sequence: TGTGCCAGCAGCCAAGACTCGTTCAGCATCGCGGGTTCACCCCTCCACTTT. This codes for CASSQDSFSIAGSPLHF. The chain joins TRBV3-1 (or the pseudogene TRBV3-2) to TRBJ1-6; D uncertain. CDR1 LGHDT and CDR2 YNNKEL come from the germline V gene (reference sequence). There are 17 residues in the CDR3. The V gene lost 0 bases and the J gene lost 9 bases, with 18 bases spanning the gap.

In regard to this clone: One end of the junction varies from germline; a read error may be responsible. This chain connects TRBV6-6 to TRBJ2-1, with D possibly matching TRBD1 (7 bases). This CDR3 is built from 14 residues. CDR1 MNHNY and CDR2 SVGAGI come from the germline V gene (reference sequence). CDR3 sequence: CASSYQGGYYEQFF. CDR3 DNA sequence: TGTGCCAGCAGCTACCAGGGGGGCTACTATGAGCAGTTCTTC.

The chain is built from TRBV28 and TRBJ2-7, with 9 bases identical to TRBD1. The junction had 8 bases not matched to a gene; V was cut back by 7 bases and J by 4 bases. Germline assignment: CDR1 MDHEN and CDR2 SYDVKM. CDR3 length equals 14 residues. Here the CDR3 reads CASTPGQGLYEQYV. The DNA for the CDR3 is TGTGCCAGCACACCGGGACAGGGATTATACGAGCAGTACGTC.

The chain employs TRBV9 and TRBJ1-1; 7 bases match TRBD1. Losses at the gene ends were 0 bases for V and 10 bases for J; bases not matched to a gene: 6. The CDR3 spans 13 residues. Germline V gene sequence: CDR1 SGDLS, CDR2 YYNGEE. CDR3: CASSVGQEGAAFF. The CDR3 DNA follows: TGTGCCAGCAGCGTAGGACAGGAGGGGGCAGCTTTCTTT.

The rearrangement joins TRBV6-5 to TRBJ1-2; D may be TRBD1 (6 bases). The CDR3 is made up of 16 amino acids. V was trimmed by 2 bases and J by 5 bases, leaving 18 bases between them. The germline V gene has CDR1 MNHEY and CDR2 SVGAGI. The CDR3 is CASSYVRTGGGYGYTF. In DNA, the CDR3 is TGTGCCAGCAGTTACGTCAGGACGGGGGGCGGATATGGCTACACCTTC.

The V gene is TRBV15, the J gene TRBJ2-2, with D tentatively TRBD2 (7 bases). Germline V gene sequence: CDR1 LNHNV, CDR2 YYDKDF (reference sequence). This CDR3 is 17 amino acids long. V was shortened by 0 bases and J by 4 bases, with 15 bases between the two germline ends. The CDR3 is CATSRDWNREGTGELFF. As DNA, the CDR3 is TGTGCCACCAGCAGAGATTGGAACAGGGAGGGCACCGGGGAGCTGTTTTTT. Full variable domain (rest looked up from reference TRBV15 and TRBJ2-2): DAMVIQNPRYQVTQFGKPVTLSCSQTLNHNVMYWYQQKSSQAPKLLFHYYDKDFNNEADTPDNFQSRRPNTSFCFLDIRSPGLGDTAMYLCATSRDWNREGTGELFFGEGSRLTVL.